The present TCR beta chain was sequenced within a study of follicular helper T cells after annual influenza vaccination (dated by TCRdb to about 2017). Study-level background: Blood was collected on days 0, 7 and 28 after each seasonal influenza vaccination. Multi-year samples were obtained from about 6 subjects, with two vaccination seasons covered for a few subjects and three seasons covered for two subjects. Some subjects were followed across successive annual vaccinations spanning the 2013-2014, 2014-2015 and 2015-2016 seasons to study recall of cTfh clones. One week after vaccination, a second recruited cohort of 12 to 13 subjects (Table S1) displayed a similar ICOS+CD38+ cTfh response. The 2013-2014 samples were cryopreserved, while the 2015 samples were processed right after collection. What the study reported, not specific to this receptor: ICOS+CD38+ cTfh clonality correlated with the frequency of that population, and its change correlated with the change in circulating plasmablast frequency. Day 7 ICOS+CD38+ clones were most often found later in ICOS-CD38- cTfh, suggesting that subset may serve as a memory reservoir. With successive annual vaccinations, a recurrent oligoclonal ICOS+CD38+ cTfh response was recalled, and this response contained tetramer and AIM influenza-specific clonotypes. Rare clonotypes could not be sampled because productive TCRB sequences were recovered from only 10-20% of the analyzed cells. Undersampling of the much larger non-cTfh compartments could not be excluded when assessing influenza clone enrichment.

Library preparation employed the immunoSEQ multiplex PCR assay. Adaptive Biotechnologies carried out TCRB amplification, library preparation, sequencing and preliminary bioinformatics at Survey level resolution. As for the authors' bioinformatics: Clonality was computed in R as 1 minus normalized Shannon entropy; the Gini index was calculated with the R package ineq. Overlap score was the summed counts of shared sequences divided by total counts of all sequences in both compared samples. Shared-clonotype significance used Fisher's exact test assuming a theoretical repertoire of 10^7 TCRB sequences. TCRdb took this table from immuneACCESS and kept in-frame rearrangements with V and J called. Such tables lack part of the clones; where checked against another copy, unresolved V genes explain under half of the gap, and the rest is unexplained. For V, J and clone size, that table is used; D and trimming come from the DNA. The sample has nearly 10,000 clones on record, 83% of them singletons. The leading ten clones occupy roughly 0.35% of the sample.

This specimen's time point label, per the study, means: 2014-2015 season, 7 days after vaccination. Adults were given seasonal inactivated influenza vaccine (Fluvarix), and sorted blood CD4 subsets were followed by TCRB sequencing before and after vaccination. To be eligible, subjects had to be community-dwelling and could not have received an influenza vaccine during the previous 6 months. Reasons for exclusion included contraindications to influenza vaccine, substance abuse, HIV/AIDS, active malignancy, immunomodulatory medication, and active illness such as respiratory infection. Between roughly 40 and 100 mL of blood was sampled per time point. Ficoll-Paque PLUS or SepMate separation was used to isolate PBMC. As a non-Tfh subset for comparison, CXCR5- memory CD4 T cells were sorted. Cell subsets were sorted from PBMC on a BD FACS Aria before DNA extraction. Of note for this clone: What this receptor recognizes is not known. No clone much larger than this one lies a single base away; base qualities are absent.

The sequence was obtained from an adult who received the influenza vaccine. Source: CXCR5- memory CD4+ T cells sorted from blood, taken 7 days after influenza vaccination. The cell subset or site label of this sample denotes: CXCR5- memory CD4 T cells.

The sequenced DNA: TGTGCCAGTAGTATTGGGACTAGCGGGAGAGAGACCCAGTACTTC. This gives the protein CASSIGTSGRETQYF. This chain is built from TRBV19 and TRBJ2-5, and 14 bases in between align with TRBD2. The CDR1 and CDR2 encoded by the germline V gene (reference sequence) are LNHDA and SQIVND. The germline V end is reduced by 3 bases and the J end by 4 bases; junction bases left unmatched: 1. From the cysteine up to the phenylalanine, the CDR3 has a length of 15 residues. CDR3 DNA is the only sequence kept; it has 45 bases, read in frame from the first base.